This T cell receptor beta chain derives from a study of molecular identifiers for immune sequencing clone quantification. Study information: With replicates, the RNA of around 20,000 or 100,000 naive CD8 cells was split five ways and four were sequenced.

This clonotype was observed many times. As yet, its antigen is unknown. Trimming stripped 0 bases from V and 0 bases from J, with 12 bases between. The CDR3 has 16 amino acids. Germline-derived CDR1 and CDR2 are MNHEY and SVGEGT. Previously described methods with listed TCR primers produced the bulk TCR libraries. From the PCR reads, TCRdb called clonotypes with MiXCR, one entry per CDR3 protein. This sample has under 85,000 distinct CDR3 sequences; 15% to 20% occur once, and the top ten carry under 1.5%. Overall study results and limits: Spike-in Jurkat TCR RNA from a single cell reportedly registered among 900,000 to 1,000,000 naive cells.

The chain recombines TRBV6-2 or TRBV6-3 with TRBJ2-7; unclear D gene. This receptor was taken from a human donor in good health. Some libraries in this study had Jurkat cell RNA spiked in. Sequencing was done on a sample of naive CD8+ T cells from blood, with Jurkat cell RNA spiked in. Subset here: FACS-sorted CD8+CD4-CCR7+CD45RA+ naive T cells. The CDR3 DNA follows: TGTGCCAGCAGTTACTCGCCCAATCCTTACTCCTACGAGCAGTACTTC. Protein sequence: CASSYSPNPYSYEQYF.